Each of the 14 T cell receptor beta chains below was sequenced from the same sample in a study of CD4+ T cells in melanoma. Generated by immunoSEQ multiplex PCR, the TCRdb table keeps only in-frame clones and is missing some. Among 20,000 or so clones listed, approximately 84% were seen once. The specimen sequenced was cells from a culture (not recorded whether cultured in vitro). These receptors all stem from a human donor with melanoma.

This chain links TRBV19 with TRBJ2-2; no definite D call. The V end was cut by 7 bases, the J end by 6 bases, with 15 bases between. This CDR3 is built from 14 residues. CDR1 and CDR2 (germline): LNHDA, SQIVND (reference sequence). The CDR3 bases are TGTGCCAGTAACCGACTCGACCAGGCCGGGGAGCTGTTTTTT. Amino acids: CASNRLDQAGELFF.

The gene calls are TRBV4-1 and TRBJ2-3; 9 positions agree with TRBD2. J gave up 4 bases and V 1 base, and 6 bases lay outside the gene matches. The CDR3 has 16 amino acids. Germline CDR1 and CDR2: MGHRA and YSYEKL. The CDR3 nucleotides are TGCGCCAGCAGCCAAGCTGCGGGGGGGCGGGCAGATACGCAGTATTTT. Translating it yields CASSQAAGGRADTQYF.

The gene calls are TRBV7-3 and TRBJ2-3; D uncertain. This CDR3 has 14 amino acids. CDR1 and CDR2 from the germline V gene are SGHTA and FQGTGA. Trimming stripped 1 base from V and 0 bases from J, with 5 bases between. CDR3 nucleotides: TGTGCCAGCAGCTTAATGGCTAGCACAGATACGCAGTATTTT. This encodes CASSLMASTDTQYF.

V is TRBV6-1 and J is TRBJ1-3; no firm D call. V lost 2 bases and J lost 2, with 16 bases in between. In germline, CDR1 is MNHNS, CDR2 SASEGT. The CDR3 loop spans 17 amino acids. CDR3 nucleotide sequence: TGTGCCAGCAGTGAATCCCAGTGGTTACCTGCTGGAAACACCATATATTTT. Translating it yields CASSESQWLPAGNTIYF.

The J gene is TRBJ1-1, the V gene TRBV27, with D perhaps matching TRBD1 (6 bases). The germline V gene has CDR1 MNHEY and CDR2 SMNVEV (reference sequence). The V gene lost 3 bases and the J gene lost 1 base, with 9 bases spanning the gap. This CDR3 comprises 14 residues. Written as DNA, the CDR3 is TGTGCCAGCAGTTTTGGGGGCAAGAACACTGAAGCTTTCTTT. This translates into CASSFGGKNTEAFF.

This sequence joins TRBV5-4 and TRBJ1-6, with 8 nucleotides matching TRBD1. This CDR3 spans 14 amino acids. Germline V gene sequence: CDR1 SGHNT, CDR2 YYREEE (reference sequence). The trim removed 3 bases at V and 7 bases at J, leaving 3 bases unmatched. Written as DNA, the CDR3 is TGTGCCAGCAGCTGGGACAGGTTAAATTCACCCCTCCACTTT. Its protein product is CASSWDRLNSPLHF.

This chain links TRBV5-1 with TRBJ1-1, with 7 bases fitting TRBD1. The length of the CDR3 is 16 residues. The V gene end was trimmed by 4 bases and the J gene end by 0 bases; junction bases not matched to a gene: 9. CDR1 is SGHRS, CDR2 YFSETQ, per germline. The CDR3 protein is CASSANPGGLNTEAFF. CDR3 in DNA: TGCGCCAGCAGCGCCAACCCAGGGGGGCTGAACACTGAAGCTTTCTTT. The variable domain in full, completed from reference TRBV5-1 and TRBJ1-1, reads KAGVTQTPRYLIKTRGQQVTLSCSPISGHRSVSWYQQTPGQGLQFLFEYFSETQRNKGNFPGRFSGRQFSNSRSEMNVSTLELGDSALYLCASSANPGGLNTEAFFGQGTRLTVV.

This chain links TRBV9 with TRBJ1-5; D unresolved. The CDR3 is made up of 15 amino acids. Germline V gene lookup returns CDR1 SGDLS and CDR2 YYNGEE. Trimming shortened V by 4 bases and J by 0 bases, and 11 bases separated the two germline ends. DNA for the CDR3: TGTGCCAGCAGCCTCGGTGGACGTAGCAATCAGCCCCAGCATTTT. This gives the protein CASSLGGRSNQPQHF.

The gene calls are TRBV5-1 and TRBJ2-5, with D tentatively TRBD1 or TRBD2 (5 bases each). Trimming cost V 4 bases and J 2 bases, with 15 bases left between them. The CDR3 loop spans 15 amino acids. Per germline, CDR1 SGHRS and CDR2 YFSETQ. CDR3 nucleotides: TGCGCCAGCAGCGGAAATACAGGAGGTCAAGAGACCCAGTACTTC. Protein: CASSGNTGGQETQYF. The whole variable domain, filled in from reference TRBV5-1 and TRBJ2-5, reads KAGVTQTPRYLIKTRGQQVTLSCSPISGHRSVSWYQQTPGQGLQFLFEYFSETQRNKGNFPGRFSGRQFSNSRSEMNVSTLELGDSALYLCASSGNTGGQETQYFGPGTRLLVL.

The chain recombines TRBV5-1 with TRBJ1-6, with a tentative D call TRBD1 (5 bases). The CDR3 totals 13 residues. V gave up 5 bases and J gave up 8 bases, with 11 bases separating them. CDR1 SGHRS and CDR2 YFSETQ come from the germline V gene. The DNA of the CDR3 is TGCGCCAGCAGGGGGGGATTAGATTCACCCCTCCACTTT. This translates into CASRGGLDSPLHF.

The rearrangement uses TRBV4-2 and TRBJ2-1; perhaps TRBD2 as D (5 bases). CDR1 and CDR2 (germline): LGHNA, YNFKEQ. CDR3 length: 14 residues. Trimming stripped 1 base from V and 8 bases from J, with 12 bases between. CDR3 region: CASSQGASSYEQFF. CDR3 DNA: TGTGCCAGCAGCCAAGGGGCTAGCAGCTATGAGCAGTTCTTC.

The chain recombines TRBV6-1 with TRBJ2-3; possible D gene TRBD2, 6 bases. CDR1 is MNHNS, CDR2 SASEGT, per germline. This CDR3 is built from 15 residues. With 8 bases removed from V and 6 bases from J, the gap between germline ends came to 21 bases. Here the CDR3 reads CASSRGDPAVDTQYF. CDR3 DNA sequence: TGTGCCAGCTCGCGCGGGGACCCAGCGGTCGATACGCAGTATTTT.

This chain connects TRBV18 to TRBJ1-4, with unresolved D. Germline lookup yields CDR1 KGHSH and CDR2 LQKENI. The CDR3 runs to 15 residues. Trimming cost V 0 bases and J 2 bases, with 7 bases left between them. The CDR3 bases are TGTGCCAGCTCACCACCCGGGCGGACTAATGAAAAACTGTTTTTT. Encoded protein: CASSPPGRTNEKLFF.

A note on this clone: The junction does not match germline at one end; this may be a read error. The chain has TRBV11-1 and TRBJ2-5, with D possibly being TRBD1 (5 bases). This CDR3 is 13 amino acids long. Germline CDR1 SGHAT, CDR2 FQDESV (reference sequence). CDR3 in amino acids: CASSLIVGSGLHF. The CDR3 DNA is TGTGCCAGCAGCTTAATTGTTGGGTCAGGGCTTCACTTC. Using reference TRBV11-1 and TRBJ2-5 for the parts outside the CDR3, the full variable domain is EAEVAQSPRYKITEKSQAVAFWCDPISGHATLYWYRQILGQGPELLVQFQDESVVDDSQLPKDRFSAERLKGVDSTLKIQPAELGDSAMYLCASSLIVGSGLHFGPGTRLLVL.